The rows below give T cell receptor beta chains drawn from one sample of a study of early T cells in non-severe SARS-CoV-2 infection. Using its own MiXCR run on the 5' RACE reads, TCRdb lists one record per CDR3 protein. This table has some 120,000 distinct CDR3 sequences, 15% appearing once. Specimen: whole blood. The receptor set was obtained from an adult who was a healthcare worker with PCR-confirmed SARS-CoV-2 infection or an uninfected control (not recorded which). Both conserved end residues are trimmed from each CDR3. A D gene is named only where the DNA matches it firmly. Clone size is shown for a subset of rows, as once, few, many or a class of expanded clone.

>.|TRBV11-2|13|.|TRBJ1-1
ASRPRPTGDAEAF
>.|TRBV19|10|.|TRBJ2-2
ASSLWDGELF
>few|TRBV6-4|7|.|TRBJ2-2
ASSGELF
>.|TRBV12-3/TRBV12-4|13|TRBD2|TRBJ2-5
ASSTRTSGGGAQY
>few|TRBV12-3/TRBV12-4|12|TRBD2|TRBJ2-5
ASRLTSGGHTQY
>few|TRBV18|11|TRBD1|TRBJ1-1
ASSVPGQGRAF
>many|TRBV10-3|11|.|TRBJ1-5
AISGPGNQPQH
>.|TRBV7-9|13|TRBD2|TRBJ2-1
ASSSSGGRNNEQF
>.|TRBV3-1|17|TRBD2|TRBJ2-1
ASSQDRMGLAWSYNEQF
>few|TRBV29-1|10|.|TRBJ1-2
SGLSGSYGYT
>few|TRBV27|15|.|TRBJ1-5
ASSPGDNSVSNQPQH
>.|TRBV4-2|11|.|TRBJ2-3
ASSQALGDTQY
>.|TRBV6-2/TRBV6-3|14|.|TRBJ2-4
ASSPPGRVAKNIQY
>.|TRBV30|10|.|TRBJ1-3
AWWDSGNTIY
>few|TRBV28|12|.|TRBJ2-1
ASSLKGPVNEQF
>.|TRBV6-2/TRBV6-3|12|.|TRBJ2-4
ASSYSEGVNIQY
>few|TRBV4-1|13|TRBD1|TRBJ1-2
ASSQNDRGSYGYT
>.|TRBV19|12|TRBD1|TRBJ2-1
ASSMMTGYDEQF
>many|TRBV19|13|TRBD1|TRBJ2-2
ASSITRQGAGELF
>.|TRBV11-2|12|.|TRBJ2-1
ASSFSGVIAEQF
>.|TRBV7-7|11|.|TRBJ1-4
ASSPEAFGKLF
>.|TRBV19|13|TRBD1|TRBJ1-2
ASSFPVGTGDGIA
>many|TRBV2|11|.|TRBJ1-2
ASMGRENYGYT
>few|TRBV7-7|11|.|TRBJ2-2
ASSWTVTGELF
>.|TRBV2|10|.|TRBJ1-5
ASSRVDQPQH
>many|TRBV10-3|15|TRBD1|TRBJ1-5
ASKPAGTAYSDQPQH
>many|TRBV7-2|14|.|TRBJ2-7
ASSFSQDSGTYEQY
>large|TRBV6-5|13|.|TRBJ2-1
ASSWGGEGNNEQF
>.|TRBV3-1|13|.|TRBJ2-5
ANSPMTATQETQY